The 30 T cell receptor beta chains below all came from one sample that was sequenced in a study of blood T cell repertoires in COVID-19. Method: immunoSEQ multiplex PCR; TCRdb's copy keeps in-frame clones and lacks some. The data show about 190,000 clones, with 70% to 85% seen just once and around 11% held by the top ten. The specimen sequenced was peripheral blood. Every receptor here comes from a woman between 50 and 59 years old with acute or convalescent COVID-19.

This clone was counted a few times. The rearrangement links TRBV19 to TRBJ1-5; 7 positions match TRBD1. The ends lost 4 bases at V and 2 bases at J; junction bases unmatched: 5. The CDR3 runs 15 residues. Germline CDR1 reads LNHDA; CDR2 reads SQIVND (reference sequence). CDR3 residues: CASSTYRGGNQPQHF. DNA for the CDR3: TGTGCCAGTAGTACCTACAGGGGCGGCAATCAGCCCCAGCATTTT.

The rearrangement uses TRBV6-5 and TRBJ1-4; maybe TRBD1 (5 bases). This CDR3 is built from 13 residues. Germline V gene lookup returns CDR1 MNHEY and CDR2 SVGAGI. The germline V and J ends were trimmed by 5 bases and 5 bases, with 9 bases remaining between them. The CDR3 DNA reads as TGTGCCAGCAGTCGGGGGGGGAATGAAAAACTGTTTTTT. Its protein product is CASSRGGNEKLFF.

CDR3 sequence reads: CASSSTDTTNEKLFF. The CDR3 region has the DNA TGTGCCAGCAGTTCGACAGATACAACTAATGAAAAACTGTTTTTT. V is TRBV28 and J is TRBJ1-4, with D possibly being TRBD1 (5 bases). Germline V lookup: CDR1 MDHEN, CDR2 SYDVKM. V was clipped by 4 bases and J by 0 bases, with 9 bases between them. The CDR3 is 15 amino acids.

The V call is TRBV6-6, the J call TRBJ2-3; D possibly corresponds to TRBD1 (6 bases). Germline V gene sequence: CDR1 MNHNY, CDR2 SVGAGI (reference sequence). Trimming stripped 5 bases from V and 3 bases from J, with 21 bases between. This CDR3 comprises 17 residues. The CDR3 nucleotides read TGTGCCAGCAGTCTCTTACCGGGACACGAGCCGACAGATACGCAGTATTTT. Translation: CASSLLPGHEPTDTQYF.

This clone showed up just a few times. The CDR3: CASCIRGQGDSPLHF. In DNA form, the CDR3 reads TGTGCCAGTTGTATTCGAGGACAGGGGGATTCACCCCTCCACTTT. The genes are TRBV2 and TRBJ1-6; 10 nucleotides align to TRBD1. V was clipped by 9 bases and J by 8 bases; unmatched bases: 10. The CDR3 runs 15 residues. Germline CDR1 reads SNHLY; CDR2 reads FYNNEI.

The rearrangement joins TRBV9 to TRBJ2-7; a weak D match, TRBD2 (5 bases). The CDR3 is 13 residues long. Deletions cut 0 bases from V and 5 bases from J, with 9 bases between. Germline values: CDR1 SGDLS, CDR2 YYNGEE. Written as DNA, the CDR3 is TGTGCCAGCAGCGTAGGTTATAGCGACGAGCAGTACTTC. Residues: CASSVGYSDEQYF.

This clone appeared a single time. The chain employs TRBV7-9 and TRBJ1-2; TRBD1 is a possible D gene (5 bases). The CDR3 spans 11 residues. V lost 5 bases and J lost 12, with 13 bases in between. Germline V CDR1 and CDR2: SEHNR, FQNEAQ (reference sequence). The DNA for the CDR3 is TGTGCCAGCAGCGCCTTAACAGGCAACACCTTC. Its translation: CASSALTGNTF.

The J gene is TRBJ1-3, the V gene TRBV7-7; D is undetermined. The CDR3 spans 14 residues. Trimming pared 5 bases from V and 0 bases from J, leaving 8 bases between. CDR1 SSHAT and CDR2 FNYEAQ come from the germline V gene (reference sequence). The CDR3 region is CASSPWSSGNTIYF. In nucleotides, the CDR3 is TGTGCCAGCAGCCCCTGGAGCTCTGGAAACACCATATATTTT.

DNA for the CDR3: TGTGCCAGCAGCCGCCGGACTAGCGGGAGCGGTGGTGGCGAGCAGTACTTC. The encoded protein is CASSRRTSGSGGGEQYF. The V call is TRBV7-2, the J call TRBJ2-7; 13 nucleotides align to TRBD2. The CDR3 runs 17 residues. Germline CDR1 and CDR2: SGHTA and FQGNSA. V dropped 5 bases and J dropped 6; count of bases not matched to a gene: 13.

The CDR3 reads CASSLIATASEQYF. DNA of the CDR3: TGTGCCAGCAGCTTAATAGCGACTGCTTCCGAGCAGTACTTC. This chain uses TRBV11-3 with TRBJ2-7; TRBD2 is a possible D gene (5 bases). CDR1 and CDR2 (germline): SGHNT, YENEEA. Trimming removed 2 bases at V and 6 bases at J, with 14 bases between. The CDR3 extends over 14 amino acids. Together with reference TRBV11-3 and TRBJ2-7, the CDR3 gives the full variable domain: EAGVVQSPRYKIIEKKQPVAFWCNPISGHNTLYWYLQNLGQGPELLIRYENEEAVDDSQLPKDRFSAERLKGVDSTLKIQPAELGDSAVYLCASSLIATASEQYFGPGTRLTVT.

The CDR3 nucleotides are TGTGCCAGTAGTATCGCAGGGCCTCTCTATGGCTACACCTTC. Translated: CASSIAGPLYGYTF. The chain couples TRBV19 to TRBJ1-2; possibly TRBD1 for D (5 bases). This CDR3 comprises 14 residues. Trimming removed 3 bases at V and 4 bases at J, with 12 bases between. Germline-derived CDR1 and CDR2 are LNHDA and SQIVND (reference sequence). The full variable domain, completed using reference TRBV19 and TRBJ1-2, is DGGITQSPKYLFRKEGQNVTLSCEQNLNHDAMYWYRQDPGQGLRLIYYSQIVNDFQKGDIAEGYSVSREKKESFPLTVTSAQKNPTAFYLCASSIAGPLYGYTFGSGTRLTVV.

The chain recombines TRBV15 with TRBJ1-3; a weak D match, TRBD1 (6 bases). CDR3 length: 17 residues. Trimming shortened V by 0 bases and J by 0 bases, and 12 bases separated the two germline ends. Germline V lookup: CDR1 LNHNV, CDR2 YYDKDF (reference sequence). CDR3 amino acids: CATSRDRGFPSGNTIYF. In nucleotides, the CDR3 is TGTGCCACCAGCAGAGATAGGGGGTTTCCCTCTGGAAACACCATATATTTT.

This chain uses TRBV9 with TRBJ2-2; 8 bases are a match to TRBD1. Per the germline V gene, CDR1 is SGDLS and CDR2 is YYNGEE. The CDR3 spans 16 residues. The trim removed 0 bases at V and 4 bases at J, leaving 5 bases unmatched. The CDR3 bases are TGTGCCAGCAGCGTAGCTCTGGACAGGGCCACCGGGGAGCTGTTTTTT. It codes for CASSVALDRATGELFF.

The chain recombines TRBV29-1 with TRBJ2-3; 10 nucleotides agree with TRBD1. The germline CDR1 and CDR2 sequences are SQVTM and ANQGSEA. With 4 bases clipped from V and 1 base from J, the junction kept 2 bases outside the gene matches. The CDR3 has 14 amino acids. Written as DNA, the CDR3 is TGCAGCGTTGGGGGGACAGGGGGCACAGATACGCAGTATTTT. Its protein product is CSVGGTGGTDTQYF.

The V and J genes are TRBV29-1 and TRBJ1-1, with D possibly being TRBD1 (5 bases). Germline V gene lookup returns CDR1 SQVTM and CDR2 ANQGSEA. The CDR3 consists of 10 residues. Trimming took 4 bases from V and 11 from J, leaving 11 bases between them. CDR3: CSVVGGKAFF. The CDR3 DNA reads TGCAGCGTTGTCGGGGGGAAGGCTTTCTTT.

This chain uses TRBV30 with TRBJ2-2; 7 positions match TRBD2. Germline values: CDR1 GTSNPN, CDR2 SVGIG (reference sequence). The CDR3 consists of 14 residues. The trim removed 2 bases at V and 4 bases at J, leaving 4 bases unmatched. The CDR3 region has the DNA TGTGCCTGGAGTAGCGGGACGGGCACCGGGGAGCTGTTTTTT. This codes for CAWSSGTGTGELFF.

The V call is TRBV15, the J call TRBJ1-5; D gene uncertain. The CDR3 consists of 14 residues. Per germline, CDR1 LNHNV and CDR2 YYDKDF (reference sequence). V was trimmed by 0 bases and J by 7 bases, leaving 10 bases between them. CDR3 in amino acids: CATSRDGGEQPQHF. The CDR3 bases are TGTGCCACCAGCAGAGACGGAGGAGAGCAGCCCCAGCATTTT.

The V call is TRBV11-2, the J call TRBJ2-3; the match to TRBD2 covers 9 bases. Germline V gives CDR1 SGHAT, CDR2 FQNNGV. CDR3 length: 17 residues. V shed 3 bases, J shed 2 bases, and the junction held 9 bases outside the gene matches. The CDR3, as DNA: TGTGCCAGCAGCTTGATAGCGGGGGAGTGGAACACAGATACGCAGTATTTT. Its translation is CASSLIAGEWNTDTQYF.

This chain uses TRBV11-2 with TRBJ2-1; 11 bases fit TRBD2. The ends lost 5 bases at V and 7 bases at J; junction bases unmatched: 13. The CDR3 length is 17 residues. Germline V gene data show CDR1 as SGHAT and CDR2 as FQNNGV. CDR3 region: CASSPRLMTSGANEQFF. The DNA for the CDR3 is TGTGCCAGCAGCCCCCGCCTAATGACTAGCGGGGCGAATGAGCAGTTCTTC.

This clone was detected ten times or more. The rearrangement uses TRBV29-1 and TRBJ1-2, with D possibly matching TRBD1 (6 bases). The CDR3 has 13 residues. Germline V CDR1 and CDR2: SQVTM, ANQGSEA. Trimming took 4 bases from V and 4 from J, leaving 13 bases between them. CDR3 residues: CSVGGAGAYGYTF. CDR3 bases: TGCAGCGTTGGTGGAGCGGGGGCCTATGGCTACACCTTC.

In its sample, this clone was seen once. The chain employs TRBV6-5 and TRBJ1-1; D is uncertain. The CDR3 spans 14 residues. V was shortened by 2 bases and J by 0 bases, with 7 bases between the two germline ends. Germline CDR1 MNHEY, CDR2 SVGAGI. The DNA of the CDR3 is TGTGCCAGCAGTTACGAGGTAATGAACACTGAAGCTTTCTTT. This codes for CASSYEVMNTEAFF.

The chain joins TRBV2 to TRBJ1-4; no reliable D call. CDR1 and CDR2 (germline): SNHLY, FYNNEI. V was clipped by 8 bases and J by 8 bases, with 21 bases between them. This CDR3 comprises 15 residues. CDR3 protein: CASLGAGNTGEKLFF. The CDR3 nucleotides read TGTGCCAGCCTGGGCGCCGGGAACACGGGAGAAAAACTGTTTTTT.

The rearrangement uses TRBV4-2 and TRBJ2-3, with D possibly matching TRBD2 (5 bases). V shed 0 bases and J shed 4 bases, with 11 bases lying between them. The length of the CDR3 is 15 residues. Germline CDR1 is LGHNA and CDR2 is YNFKEQ. In nucleotides, the CDR3 is TGTGCCAGCAGCCAAGAAGGAGCCGGGGCAGATACGCAGTATTTT. Protein: CASSQEGAGADTQYF.

This clone occurred once. The CDR3 DNA reads as TGTGCCAGCACCGATCCCTCAGCGGGGGGGCCGTTGGCGAATGAGCAGTTCTTC. This gives the protein CASTDPSAGGPLANEQFF. The chain joins TRBV25-1 to TRBJ2-1; 10 bases agree with TRBD2. Per the germline V gene, CDR1 is MGHDK and CDR2 is SYGVNS. V shed 7 bases and J 7 bases; nucleotides not matched to a gene: 19. CDR3 length: 18 residues.

The V and J genes are TRBV29-1 and TRBJ2-1; the match to TRBD1 covers 8 bases. J was trimmed by 9 bases and V by 1 base; bases with no gene match: 8. The length of the CDR3 is 14 residues. Germline V gene sequence: CDR1 SQVTM, CDR2 ANQGSEA. CDR3 in DNA: TGCAGCGTTGAAGCTTGGACAGGGTACGGTGAGCAGTTCTTC. Translating gives CSVEAWTGYGEQFF.

This chain links TRBV4-3 with TRBJ1-1; the match to TRBD1 covers 7 bases. Germline V lookup: CDR1 LGHNA, CDR2 YSLEER. This CDR3 has 15 amino acids. Trimming took 1 base from V and 0 from J; bases not matched to a gene: 2. The CDR3 DNA follows: TGCGCCAGCAGCCAAGGAGGGGGCCTGAACACTGAAGCTTTCTTT. Translation gives CASSQGGGLNTEAFF.

Written as DNA, the CDR3 is TGTGCCAGCAGGACAGGATTGAACACTGAAGCTTTCTTT. Encoded protein: CASRTGLNTEAFF. The chain carries TRBV27 and TRBJ1-1; D is possibly TRBD1 (6 bases). Germline loops: CDR1 MNHEY, CDR2 SMNVEV (reference sequence). This CDR3 spans 13 amino acids. Between the trimmed V and J ends, which lost 6 bases and 0 bases, there was a span of 8 bases.

The CDR3, as DNA: TGTGCCAGCTTTTCACCCTCGGGGAGTGAAAAACTGTTTTTT. This codes for CASFSPSGSEKLFF. The chain recombines TRBV6-5 with TRBJ1-4; D unresolved. The CDR3 spans 14 residues. The V end was cut by 8 bases, the J end by 7 bases, with 17 bases between. Per the germline V gene, CDR1 is MNHEY and CDR2 is SVGAGI.

The rearrangement joins TRBV11-2 to TRBJ2-7, with 7 bases identical to TRBD1. Germline V gene sequence: CDR1 SGHAT, CDR2 FQNNGV. V shed 4 bases, J shed 5 bases, and the junction held 11 bases outside the gene matches. There are 15 residues in the CDR3. The CDR3 bases are TGTGCCAGCAGCTCCTGGACAGGAAGGGGAGACGAGCAGTACTTC. Its protein is CASSSWTGRGDEQYF.

This sequence joins TRBV19 and TRBJ1-4; 7 nucleotides match TRBD1. This CDR3 comprises 14 residues. J gave up 3 bases and V 7 bases, and 5 bases lay outside the gene matches. Germline CDR1 is LNHDA and CDR2 is SQIVND (reference sequence). CDR3 in DNA: TGTGCCAGTACCGCCGACAGGGCTAATGAAAAACTGTTTTTT. Its translation is CASTADRANEKLFF.